The clone carrying this TCR beta chain appeared many times. Its antigen is as yet unknown. The sample belongs to a study of identical twins. Study-wide results and limits: Excess twin sharing in beta out-of-frame sequences was weaker.

Unique molecular identifiers were present on the cDNA, and a universal primer site came from template switching. TCRdb reanalysed the 5' RACE reads using MiXCR and keeps one entry per CDR3 protein. This sample carries fewer than 350,000 distinct CDR3 sequences, approximately 8% of them seen once, and the ten largest clones take less than 2.5%. CDR1 is DFQATT and CDR2 is SNEGSKA in the germline V gene (reference sequence). This CDR3 region has 13 residues. V lost 0 bases and J lost 3, with 5 bases in between. These records were also assigned to another study, of yellow fever vaccine responses in identical twins.

The chain employs TRBV20-1 and TRBJ2-2; D unresolved. Sequencing was carried out using memory (CD45RO+) T cells sorted from blood. This TCR came from a woman under 30 in good health. CDR3 sequence: CSARDTDTGELFF. The CDR3 DNA reads as TGCAGTGCTAGAGATACGGACACCGGGGAGCTGTTTTTT.